This T cell receptor (beta chain) was retrieved from a study of T cells expressing NK-cell markers. Notes on the study in general: There remained a lack of clarity about HCMV specificity of expanded NKG2C+ T cell clones.

This CDR3 has 15 residues. Germline V CDR1 and CDR2: DFQATT, SNEGSKA (reference sequence). Production of TCR beta cDNA relied on 5'RACE template switching with UMIs. TCRdb reprocessed the 5' RACE reads; each CDR3 protein has one entry and no DNA is given. In total, the table holds some 190,000 distinct CDR3 sequences. As regards this clonotype: Its antigen is currently unknown.

The chain couples TRBV20-1 to TRBJ2-7; TCRdb designates TRBD1, a call that cannot be tested without DNA. The sequence derives from a man aged 18-75 years in good health. The sequencing input was blood T cells: a sorted CD56 or NKG2C T cell subset, CD4+ or CD8+ T cells, or bulk PBMC T cells (not recorded which). The CDR3 loop reads CSASHPGGINHEQYF.